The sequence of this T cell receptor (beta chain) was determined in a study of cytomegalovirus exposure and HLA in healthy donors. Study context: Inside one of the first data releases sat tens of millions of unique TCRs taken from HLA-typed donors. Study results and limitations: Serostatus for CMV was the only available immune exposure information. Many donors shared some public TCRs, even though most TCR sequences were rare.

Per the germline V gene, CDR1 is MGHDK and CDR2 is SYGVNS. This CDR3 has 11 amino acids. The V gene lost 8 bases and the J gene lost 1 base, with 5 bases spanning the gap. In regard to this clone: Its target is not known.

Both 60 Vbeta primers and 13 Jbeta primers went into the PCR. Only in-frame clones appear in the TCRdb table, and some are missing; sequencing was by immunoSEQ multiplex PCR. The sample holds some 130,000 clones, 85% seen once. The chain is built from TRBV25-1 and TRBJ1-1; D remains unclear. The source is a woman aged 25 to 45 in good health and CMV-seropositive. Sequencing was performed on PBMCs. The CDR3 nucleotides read TGTGCCAGCGGAGGGAACACTGAAGCTTTCTTT. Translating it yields CASGGNTEAFF.